These 18 T cell receptor beta chains share one sample of origin, sequenced in a study of CD8+ T cells in alopecia areata. Extracted RNA was reverse transcribed, and the resulting cDNA served as sequencing template. Produced via immunoSEQ multiplex PCR; TCRdb's table is partial and in-frame only. The sample shows over 100,000 clones, 49% of them seen only once. Sequenced here: CD8+ T cells sorted from blood, sampled at week 0. These receptors were collected from a human donor with alopecia areata.

This clone was seen a handful of times. This CDR3 is CASSITGTGVHEQYF. The CDR3 region has the DNA TGTGCCAGTAGTATTACCGGGACAGGGGTCCACGAGCAGTACTTC. This chain uses TRBV19 with TRBJ2-7; 10 bases fit TRBD1. The J segment lost 5 bases and the V segment lost 3 bases, leaving 7 bases of the junction unmatched. This CDR3 contains 15 residues. Germline V lookup: CDR1 LNHDA, CDR2 SQIVND (reference sequence).

The chain combines TRBV30 with TRBJ1-2, with D unresolved. V was trimmed by 3 bases and J by 1 base, leaving 9 bases between them. This CDR3 comprises 13 residues. Germline CDR1 is GTSNPN and CDR2 is SVGIG (reference sequence). Here the CDR3 DNA reads TGTGCCTGGAGCCCGACTGATAACTATGGCTACACCTTC. As protein: CAWSPTDNYGYTF.

The V call is TRBV4-1, the J call TRBJ2-1; weak D call: TRBD2 (6 bases). Germline CDR1 reads MGHRA; CDR2 reads YSYEKL. The ends were cut back, 3 bases at V and 5 bases at J, with 8 bases in the middle. The CDR3 is 13 residues long. The DNA for the CDR3 is TGCGCCAGCAGCCATCGGGGGAACAATGAGCAGTTCTTC. Amino acid sequence: CASSHRGNNEQFF.

The V and J genes are TRBV7-9 and TRBJ2-5; possible D gene TRBD1, 6 bases. This CDR3 contains 14 residues. V lost 1 base and J 3 bases, leaving 9 bases between the germline ends. Germline CDR1 reads SEHNR; CDR2 reads FQNEAQ (reference sequence). As DNA, the CDR3 is TGTGCCAGCAGCTTAGATAACAGGGAAGAGACCCAGTACTTC. Protein sequence: CASSLDNREETQYF.

This clone showed up just a few times. The chain employs TRBV11-2 and TRBJ2-5; TRBD1 agrees at 10 bases. Per the germline V gene, CDR1 is SGHAT and CDR2 is FQNNGV. Trimming removed 5 bases from V and 4 bases from J; junction bases left unmatched: 4. CDR3 length: 14 amino acids. The CDR3 DNA reads TGTGCCAGCAGCCCGACAGGGGGCATAGAGACCCAGTACTTC. It is translated as CASSPTGGIETQYF.

V usage is TRBV13 and J usage is TRBJ2-5; 7 positions agree with TRBD1. V shed 4 bases, J shed 5 bases, and the junction held 7 bases outside the gene matches. CDR1 is PRHDT and CDR2 is FYEKMQ in the germline V gene (reference sequence). CDR3 size: 14 residues. The chain's CDR3 is CASSSQGTRETQYF. Written as DNA, the CDR3 is TGTGCCAGCAGCTCACAGGGGACGAGGGAGACCCAGTACTTC.

The chain couples TRBV6-6 to TRBJ1-2, with D perhaps TRBD1 (6 bases). The CDR3 is made up of 13 amino acids. The V gene's germline CDR1 is MNHNY and CDR2 SVGAGI (reference sequence). Here the CDR3 DNA reads TGTGTGGGGAGTGTAGGGGGTTGGTATGGCTACACCTTC. This sequence encodes CVGSVGGWYGYTF.

The V gene is TRBV23-1, the J gene TRBJ2-2; D possibly uses TRBD1 or TRBD2 (5 bases each). TRBV23-1 is placed among ORFs of uncertain function. The germline V and J ends were trimmed by 4 bases and 1 base, with 16 bases remaining between them. The CDR3 extends over 17 amino acids. The CDR3 sequence: CASSRSSGTENTGELFF. The CDR3 DNA sequence: TGCGCCAGCAGTCGATCCTCCGGGACCGAGAACACCGGGGAGCTGTTTTTT.

In its sample, this clone was seen once. The chain is built from TRBV7-9 and TRBJ2-7, with D hard to call. Between the trimmed V and J ends, which lost 5 bases and 3 bases, there was a span of 5 bases. The CDR3 contains 11 residues. Looked up from germline, CDR1 is SEHNR and CDR2 is FQNEAQ (reference sequence). The CDR3 reads CASSADYEQYF. As DNA, the CDR3 is TGTGCCAGCAGCGCCGACTACGAGCAGTACTTC.

Turning to this clone: Other DNA sequences within the sample encode an identical CDR3. The chain links TRBV30 to TRBJ1-1; D is uncertain. This CDR3 contains 12 residues. The V gene lost 4 bases and the J gene lost 1 base, with 7 bases spanning the gap. The germline CDR1 and CDR2 sequences are GTSNPN and SVGIG (reference sequence). Written as DNA, the CDR3 is TGTGCCTGGACCTTAGGGAACACTGAAGCTTTCTTT. Translated: CAWTLGNTEAFF.

The chain combines TRBV2 with TRBJ1-2; D gene unclear. This CDR3 is built from 14 residues. Germline CDR1 reads SNHLY; CDR2 reads FYNNEI. The V end was cut by 3 bases, the J end by 8 bases, with 16 bases between. As DNA, the CDR3 is TGTGCCAGCAGTGAGAGGGCGGGAACTAGGGGCTACACCTTC. It codes for CASSERAGTRGYTF.

This clone was seen a few times. The rearrangement links TRBV29-1 to TRBJ1-1, with a possible D match to TRBD1 (6 bases). Germline assignment: CDR1 SQVTM and CDR2 ANQGSEA. CDR3 size: 13 residues. Trimming took 4 bases from V and 0 from J, leaving 9 bases between them. The CDR3 DNA follows: TGCAGCGTTGCGGACAGTTTGAACACTGAAGCTTTCTTT. As protein: CSVADSLNTEAFF.

This clone was seen a handful of times. A read error may account for a junction end that differs from germline. The rearrangement uses TRBV10-3 and TRBJ2-6, with D perhaps matching TRBD1 (5 bases). This CDR3 region has 14 residues. Germline assignment: CDR1 ENHRY and CDR2 SYGVKD. The CDR3 coding sequence is TGTGCCAGCAGTGGACACTCTGGGGCCAACGTCCTGACTTTC. Protein product: CASSGHSGANVLTF.

The sample holds many counts of this clone. The chain links TRBV6-4 to TRBJ2-3; 8 bases agree with TRBD1. With 4 bases clipped from V and 2 bases from J, the junction kept 8 bases outside the gene matches. CDR1 and CDR2 (germline): MRHNA, SNTAGT. The CDR3 covers 16 residues. This CDR3 reads CASSGGPGQDTDTQYF. CDR3 nucleotide sequence: TGTGCCAGCAGTGGGGGACCGGGACAGGACACAGATACGCAGTATTTT.

The rearrangement joins TRBV14 to TRBJ1-1; a weak D match, TRBD1 (5 bases). This CDR3 contains 13 residues. The germline V and J ends were trimmed by 3 bases and 6 bases, with 11 bases remaining between them. Germline loops: CDR1 SGHDN, CDR2 FVKESK. The chain's CDR3 is CASSHVQGAEAFF. The CDR3 coding sequence is TGTGCCAGCAGCCACGTCCAGGGAGCTGAAGCTTTCTTT.

V usage is TRBV7-8 and J usage is TRBJ2-7; D might be TRBD1 (5 bases). The germline V gene has CDR1 SGHVS and CDR2 FQNEAQ. The CDR3 consists of 12 residues. V was clipped by 6 bases and J by 5 bases, with 11 bases between them. For the CDR3, the DNA is TGTGCCAGCAGTCCCCAAGGGGACGAGCAGTACTTC. It codes for CASSPQGDEQYF.

V and J are TRBV7-9 and TRBJ2-1; D possibly corresponds to TRBD2 (6 bases). Germline V CDR1 and CDR2: SEHNR, FQNEAQ (reference sequence). CDR3 length: 18 amino acids. V was shortened by 5 bases and J by 0 bases, with 20 bases between the two germline ends. Written as DNA, the CDR3 is TGTGCCAGCAGCCCACCATCCTCACGGGGGTACTCCTACAATGAGCAGTTCTTC. Protein: CASSPPSSRGYSYNEQFF. Full variable domain (rest looked up from reference TRBV7-9 and TRBJ2-1): DTGVSQNPRHKITKRGQNVTFRCDPISEHNRLYWYRQTLGQGPEFLTYFQNEAQLEKSRLLSDRFSAERPKGSFSTLEIQRTEQGDSAMYLCASSPPSSRGYSYNEQFFGPGTRLTVL.

This clone was observed a handful of times. The chain joins TRBV30 to TRBJ2-7; no firm D call. Trimming took off 3 bases at V and 5 bases at J, with 11 bases between the two ends. The CDR3 is 12 residues long. The germline gives CDR1 GTSNPN, CDR2 SVGIG (reference sequence). CDR3 sequence reads: CAWRSGRNEQYF. CDR3 DNA sequence: TGTGCCTGGAGGTCGGGTAGGAACGAGCAGTACTTC. The full variable domain, its missing parts supplied by reference TRBV30 and TRBJ2-7, is SQTIHQWPATLVQPVGSPLSLECTVEGTSNPNLYWYRQAAGRGLQLLFYSVGIGQISSEVPQNLSASRPQDRQFILSSKKLLLSDSGFYLCAWRSGRNEQYFGPGTRLTVT.